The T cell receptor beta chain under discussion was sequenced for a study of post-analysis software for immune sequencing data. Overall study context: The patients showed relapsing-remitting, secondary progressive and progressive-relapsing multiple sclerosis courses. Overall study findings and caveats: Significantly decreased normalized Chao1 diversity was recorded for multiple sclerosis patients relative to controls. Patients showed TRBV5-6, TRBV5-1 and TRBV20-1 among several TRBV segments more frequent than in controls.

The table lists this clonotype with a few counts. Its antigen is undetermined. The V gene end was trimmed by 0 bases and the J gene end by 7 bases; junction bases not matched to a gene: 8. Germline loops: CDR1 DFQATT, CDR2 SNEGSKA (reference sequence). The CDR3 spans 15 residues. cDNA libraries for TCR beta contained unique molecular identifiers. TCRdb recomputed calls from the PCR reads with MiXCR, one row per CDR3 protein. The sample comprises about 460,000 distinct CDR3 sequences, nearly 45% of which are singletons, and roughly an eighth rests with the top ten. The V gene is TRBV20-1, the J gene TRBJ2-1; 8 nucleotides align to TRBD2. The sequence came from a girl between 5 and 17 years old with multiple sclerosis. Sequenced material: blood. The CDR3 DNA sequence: TGCAGTGCTAGAGATCCAGCGGGAGAAAGTAATGAGCAGTTCTTC. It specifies CSARDPAGESNEQFF.